This TCR beta chain was identified during a study of beta chain features in type 1 diabetes. As for the study in general: Sorted cells examined across all samples numbered 95 million to 120 million. Notes on the study in general: Moderate but significant shortening of TCRB CDR3s was recorded in all four CD4+ subsets from Type 1 diabetes patients.

With 4 bases clipped from V and 2 bases from J, the junction kept 0 bases outside the gene matches. This CDR3 region has 12 residues. Germline V gene lookup returns CDR1 GTSNPN and CDR2 SVGIG (reference sequence). Expressed TCRB transcripts got sequenced, as all isolated RNA was reverse transcribed. There were around 3.5 million reads on average in the naive, central memory and regulatory T cell samples. The repertoire was sequenced with immunoSEQ multiplex PCR; TCRdb's copy has only in-frame clones and lacks some. Among about 340,000 clones listed, approximately 15% were seen once. This clone turned up a few times. Its antigen is not identified. Other nucleotide sequences from this sample produce the same CDR3. Every single donor gave one heparinised blood draw, and these averaged roughly 100 mL. Each of the CD4+ naive, central memory, regulatory and stem cell-like memory populations was sorted via CD45RO/CCR7/CD25/CD127/CD95/CD27.

This TCR was sampled from a woman aged 18-29 years with type 1 diabetes. The chain uses TRBV30 and TRBJ1-2; 8 bases agree with TRBD1. The sequenced sample consisted of naive CD4+ T cells from blood. The chain's CDR3 is CAWTGGNYGYTF. The CDR3 nucleotides read TGTGCCTGGACAGGGGGCAACTATGGCTACACCTTC.